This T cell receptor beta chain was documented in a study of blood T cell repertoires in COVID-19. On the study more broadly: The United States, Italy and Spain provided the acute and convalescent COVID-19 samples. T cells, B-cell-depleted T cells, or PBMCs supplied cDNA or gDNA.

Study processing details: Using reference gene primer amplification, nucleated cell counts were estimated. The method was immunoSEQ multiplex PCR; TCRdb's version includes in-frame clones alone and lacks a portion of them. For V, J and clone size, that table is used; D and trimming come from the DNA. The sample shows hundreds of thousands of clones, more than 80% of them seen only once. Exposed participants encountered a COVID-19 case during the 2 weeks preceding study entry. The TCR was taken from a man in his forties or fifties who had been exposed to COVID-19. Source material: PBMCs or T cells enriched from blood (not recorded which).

In nucleotides, the CDR3 is TGTGCCAGCAGCTTATACCCCGCGAATTCACCCCTCCACTTT. As protein: CASSLYPANSPLHF. The chain has TRBV7-3 and TRBJ1-6; D not resolved. CDR1 is SGHTA, CDR2 FQGTGA, per germline. V was pared by 2 bases and J by 7 bases, with 9 bases between. The CDR3 sequence is 14 residues long.